This T cell receptor beta chain was recovered during a study of technical replicates of blood from a few donors. Trimming pared 7 bases from V and 7 bases from J, leaving 14 bases between. The CDR3 length is 13 residues. Germline V CDR1 and CDR2: SNHLY, FYNNEI. The table came from immunoSEQ multiplex PCR; TCRdb's copy has only in-frame clones and leaves some out. The table records around 85,000 clones, 90% to 95% of them present only once. The receptor was isolated from a human donor in good health. This chain uses TRBV2 with TRBJ2-1; tentatively, D is TRBD2 (5 bases). Sequencing input: T cells isolated from PBMCs. CDR3 loop: CASTGLIRNEQFF. CDR3 sequence (DNA): TGTGCCAGCACGGGGTTGATCAGAAATGAGCAGTTCTTC.